This is a list of T cell receptor beta chains from one sample in a study of post-analysis software for immune sequencing data. TCRdb called the PCR reads again in MiXCR, with one record for every CDR3 protein. The data hold 700,000 to 800,000 distinct CDR3 sequences, with about 27% observed a single time. Input material: blood. These receptors originate from a girl aged 10 to 17 with multiple sclerosis. The CDR3 runs from the conserved cysteine through the conserved F or W. D genes are given only for firm matches. Expanded clones get a size class; other rows say once, few or many, or leave the size out.

TRBJ2-1	few	TRBD2	TRBV24-1	TGTGCCACCAGTGATGCTCGAAGCGGGGTCTCCTACAATGAGCAGTTCTTC	CATSDARSGVSYNEQFF
TRBJ2-2	.	TRBD1	TRBV7-8	TGTGCCAGCAGAAAGACAGGGGTGAACACCGGGGAGCTGTTTTTT	CASRKTGVNTGELFF
TRBJ1-2	.	.	TRBV15	TGTGCCACCAGCAGAGGAGCCAGGGGCTACACCTTC	CATSRGARGYTF
TRBJ2-1	few	.	TRBV6-2/TRBV6-3	TGTGCCAGCAGTACGGGGGATGAGCAGTTCTTC	CASSTGDEQFF
TRBJ2-7	many	TRBD2	TRBV20-1	TGCAGTGCTAGGGGACTACCGAGAGGGTACGAGCAGTACTTC	CSARGLPRGYEQYF
TRBJ2-1	.	.	TRBV27	TGTGCCAGCAGTGCCCCTCTAGCGAACCCCCGGAATGAGCAGTTCTTC	CASSAPLANPRNEQFF
TRBJ1-2	.	.	TRBV4-2	TGTGCCAGCAGCCAAGGACTGGGGGACGCTAACCATGGCTACACCTTC	CASSQGLGDANHGYTF
TRBJ2-5	few	.	TRBV4-3	TGCGCCAGCAGCCAAGCCCCGGGTATCCAAGAGACCCAGTACTTC	CASSQAPGIQETQYF
TRBJ1-1	.	.	TRBV6-5	TGTGCCAGCATAGTAGCGGGGGGGACTGAAGCTTTCTTT	CASIVAGGTEAFF
TRBJ2-5	many	.	TRBV20-1	TGCAGTGGGCAGCCGCAAGAGACCCAGTACTTC	CSGQPQETQYF
TRBJ2-3	few	TRBD2	TRBV6-2/TRBV6-3	TGTGCCTCCCGAGGTAGCGGGGGCACAGATACGCAGTATTTT	CASRGSGGTDTQYF
TRBJ2-5	.	.	TRBV20-1	TGCAGTGCTAGAGTCCCGGGAGTTGGGGAGACCCAGTACTTC	CSARVPGVGETQYF
TRBJ1-6	few	.	TRBV28	TGTGCCAGCAGGACAAATTCACCCCTCCACTTT	CASRTNSPLHF
TRBJ2-5	many	.	TRBV11-2	TGTGCCAGCAGCTTAGATAGGACCGGGGAGACCCAGTACTTC	CASSLDRTGETQYF
TRBJ2-5	.	TRBD2	TRBV7-9	TGTGCCAGCAGCATGGCGGGACTAGCAGAGACCCAGTACTTC	CASSMAGLAETQYF
TRBJ2-3	few	TRBD2	TRBV20-1	TGCAGTGCCCTCGGGGGGAGCACAGATACGCAGTATTTT	CSALGGSTDTQYF
TRBJ2-7	many	TRBD2	TRBV9	TGTGCCAGCAGCTCCCGACTAGCGGGAAACGAGCAGTACTTC	CASSSRLAGNEQYF